The TCR beta chain under discussion was sequenced for a study of immune characteristics of hereditary and idiopathic chronic pancreatitis. Findings and limits, study-wide: Patients with more severe chronic pancreatitis had more productive TCR rearrangements. Immune findings may reflect disease duration, since tissue was only from TPIAT.

TCRdb keeps only in-frame clones here, not all; method: immunoSEQ multiplex PCR. Of about 2,000 clones listed, around 74% are singletons. Chronic pancreatitis tissue was collected during total pancreatectomy with islet autotransplantation. Included chronic pancreatitis patients had no known history of diabetes. Genomic DNA was extracted directly from bulk pancreas tissue without T cell sorting. Comment on this clone: Its antigen is not identified. Other nucleotide sequences in the sample specify the same CDR3.

The CDR3 is made up of 16 amino acids. Looked up from germline, CDR1 is SGHTA and CDR2 is FQGNSA. The V and J ends lost 5 bases and 9 bases, in that order; junction bases with no gene match: 15. What was sequenced was pancreas tissue with hereditary chronic pancreatitis. The source is a human donor with chronic pancreatitis. This rearrangement joins TRBV7-2 to TRBJ2-3; 9 nucleotides match TRBD2. The CDR3 DNA reads as TGTGCCAGCAGCCCCGTGGGCGGGGGGGCCGGTCGAACGCAGTATTTT. Its protein is CASSPVGGGAGRTQYF.